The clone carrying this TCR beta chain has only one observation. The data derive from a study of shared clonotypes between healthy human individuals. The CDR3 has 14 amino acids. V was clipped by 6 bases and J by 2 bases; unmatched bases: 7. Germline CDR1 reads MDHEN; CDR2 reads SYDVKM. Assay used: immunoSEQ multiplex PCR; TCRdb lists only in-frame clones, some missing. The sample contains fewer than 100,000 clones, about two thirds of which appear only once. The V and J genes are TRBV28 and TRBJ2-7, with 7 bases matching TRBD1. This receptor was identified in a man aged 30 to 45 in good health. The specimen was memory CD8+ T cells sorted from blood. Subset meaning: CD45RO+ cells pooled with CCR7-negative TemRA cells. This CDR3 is CASSRPGQPYEQYF. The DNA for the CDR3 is TGTGCCAGCAGCAGACCGGGACAGCCCTACGAGCAGTACTTC.